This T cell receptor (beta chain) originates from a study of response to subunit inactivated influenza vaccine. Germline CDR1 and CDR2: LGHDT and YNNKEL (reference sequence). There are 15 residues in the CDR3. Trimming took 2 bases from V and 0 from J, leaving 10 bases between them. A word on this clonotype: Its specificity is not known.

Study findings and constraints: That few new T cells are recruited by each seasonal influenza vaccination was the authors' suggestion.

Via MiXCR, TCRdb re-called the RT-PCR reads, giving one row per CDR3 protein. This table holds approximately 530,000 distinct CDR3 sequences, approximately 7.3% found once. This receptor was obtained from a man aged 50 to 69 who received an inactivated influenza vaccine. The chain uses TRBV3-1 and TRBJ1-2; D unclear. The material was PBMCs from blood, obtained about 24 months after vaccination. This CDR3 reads CASSQQYTPNYGYTF. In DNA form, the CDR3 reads TGTGCCAGCAGCCAACAGTACACCCCTAACTATGGCTACACCTTC.